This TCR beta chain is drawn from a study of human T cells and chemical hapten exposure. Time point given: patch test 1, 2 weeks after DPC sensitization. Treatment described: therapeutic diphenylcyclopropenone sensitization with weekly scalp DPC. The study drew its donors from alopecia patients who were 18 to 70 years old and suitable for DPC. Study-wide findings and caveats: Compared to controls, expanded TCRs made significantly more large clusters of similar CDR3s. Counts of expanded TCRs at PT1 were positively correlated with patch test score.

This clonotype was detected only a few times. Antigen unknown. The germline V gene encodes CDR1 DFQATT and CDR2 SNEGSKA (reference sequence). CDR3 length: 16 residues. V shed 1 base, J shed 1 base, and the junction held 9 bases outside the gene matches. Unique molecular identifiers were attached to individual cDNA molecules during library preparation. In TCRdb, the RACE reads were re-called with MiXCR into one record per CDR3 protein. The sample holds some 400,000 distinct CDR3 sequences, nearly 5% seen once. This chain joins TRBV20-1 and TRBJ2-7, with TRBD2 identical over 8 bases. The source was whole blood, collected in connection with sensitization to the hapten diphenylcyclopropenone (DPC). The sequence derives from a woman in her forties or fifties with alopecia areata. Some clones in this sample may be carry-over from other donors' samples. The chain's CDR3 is CSARAQSAGGSYEQYF. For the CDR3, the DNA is TGCAGTGCTAGAGCCCAGTCGGCGGGGGGATCCTACGAGCAGTACTTC.